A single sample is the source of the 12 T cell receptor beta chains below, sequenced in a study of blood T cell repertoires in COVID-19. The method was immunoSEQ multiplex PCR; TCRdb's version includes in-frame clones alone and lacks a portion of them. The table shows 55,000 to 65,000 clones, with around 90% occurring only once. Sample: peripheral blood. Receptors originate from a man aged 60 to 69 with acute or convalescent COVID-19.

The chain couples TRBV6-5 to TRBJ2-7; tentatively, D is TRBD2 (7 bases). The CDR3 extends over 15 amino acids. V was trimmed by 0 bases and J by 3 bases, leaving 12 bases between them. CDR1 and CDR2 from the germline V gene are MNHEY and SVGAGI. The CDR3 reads CASSYSPGGHYEQYF. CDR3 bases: TGTGCCAGCAGTTACTCACCGGGGGGCCACTACGAGCAGTACTTC.

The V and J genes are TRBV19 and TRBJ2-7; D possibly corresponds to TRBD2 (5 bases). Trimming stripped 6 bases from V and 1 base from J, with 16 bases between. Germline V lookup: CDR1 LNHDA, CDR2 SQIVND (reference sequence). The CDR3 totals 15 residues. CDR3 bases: TGTGCCAGTAGAGTCGGCGGGCGGCAGTCCTACGAGCAGTACTTC. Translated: CASRVGGRQSYEQYF.

The CDR3 bases are TGTGCCACCAGCAGAGACCCTAGTAACAATGAGCAGTTCTTC. This translates into CATSRDPSNNEQFF. The rearrangement joins TRBV15 to TRBJ2-1; D remains unclear. The CDR3 loop spans 14 amino acids. The V end lost 0 bases, the J end lost 5 bases, and 8 bases lay between the germline ends. Germline V gene data show CDR1 as LNHNV and CDR2 as YYDKDF (reference sequence). The complete variable domain, with remaining parts taken from reference TRBV15 and TRBJ2-1, reads DAMVIQNPRYQVTQFGKPVTLSCSQTLNHNVMYWYQQKSSQAPKLLFHYYDKDFNNEADTPDNFQSRRPNTSFCFLDIRSPGLGDTAMYLCATSRDPSNNEQFFGPGTRLTVL.

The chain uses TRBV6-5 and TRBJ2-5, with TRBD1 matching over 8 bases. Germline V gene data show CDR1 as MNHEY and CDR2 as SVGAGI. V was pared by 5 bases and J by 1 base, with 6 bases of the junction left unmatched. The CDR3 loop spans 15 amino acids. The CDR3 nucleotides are TGTGCCAGCAGTCAGACCAGGGGGCCCCAAGAGACCCAGTACTTC. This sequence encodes CASSQTRGPQETQYF.

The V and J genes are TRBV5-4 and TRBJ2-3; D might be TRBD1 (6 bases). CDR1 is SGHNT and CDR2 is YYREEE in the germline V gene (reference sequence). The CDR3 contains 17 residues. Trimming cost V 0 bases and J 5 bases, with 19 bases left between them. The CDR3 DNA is TGTGCCAGCAGCTTGGAGAACCGAGCGGCCAGGGGAGATACGCAGTATTTT. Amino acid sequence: CASSLENRAARGDTQYF.

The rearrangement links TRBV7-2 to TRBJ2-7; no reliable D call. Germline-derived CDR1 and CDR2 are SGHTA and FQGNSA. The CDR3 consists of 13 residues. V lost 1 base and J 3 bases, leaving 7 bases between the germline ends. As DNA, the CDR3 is TGTGCCAGCAGCTTAGAGGAGAACTACGAGCAGTACTTC. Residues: CASSLEENYEQYF.

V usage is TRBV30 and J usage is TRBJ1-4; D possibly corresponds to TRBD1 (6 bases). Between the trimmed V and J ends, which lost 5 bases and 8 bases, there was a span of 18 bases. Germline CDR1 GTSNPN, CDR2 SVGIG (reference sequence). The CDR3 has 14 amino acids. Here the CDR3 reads CAWSPGQALEKLFF. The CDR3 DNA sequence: TGTGCCTGGTCACCGGGACAAGCCTTGGAAAAACTGTTTTTT.

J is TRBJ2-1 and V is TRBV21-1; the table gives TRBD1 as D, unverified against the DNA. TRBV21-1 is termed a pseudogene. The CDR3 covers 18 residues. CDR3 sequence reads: CASSSHLEDDSRHNEQFF. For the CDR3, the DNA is TGTGCCAGCAGCAGCCACCTTGAGGATGACAGTCGGCACAATGAGCAGTTCTTC.

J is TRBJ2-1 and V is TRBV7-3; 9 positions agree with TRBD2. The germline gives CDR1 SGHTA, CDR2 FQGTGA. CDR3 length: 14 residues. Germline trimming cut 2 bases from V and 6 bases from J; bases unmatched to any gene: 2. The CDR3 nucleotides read TGTGCCAGCAGCTTAGCGGGAGGGTCCAATGAGCAGTTCTTC. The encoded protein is CASSLAGGSNEQFF. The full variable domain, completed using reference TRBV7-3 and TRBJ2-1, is GAGVSQTPSNKVTEKGKYVELRCDPISGHTALYWYRQSLGQGPEFLIYFQGTGAADDSGLPNDRFFAVRPEGSVSTLKIQRTERGDSAVYLCASSLAGGSNEQFFGPGTRLTVL.

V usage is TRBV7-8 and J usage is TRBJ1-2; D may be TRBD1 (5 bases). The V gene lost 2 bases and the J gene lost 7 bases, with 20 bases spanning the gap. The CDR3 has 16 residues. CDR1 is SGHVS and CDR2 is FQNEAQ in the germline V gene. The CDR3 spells CASSLSRDPYSGGYTF. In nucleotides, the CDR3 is TGTGCCAGCAGCTTATCGCGGGACCCCTATAGTGGTGGCTACACCTTC.

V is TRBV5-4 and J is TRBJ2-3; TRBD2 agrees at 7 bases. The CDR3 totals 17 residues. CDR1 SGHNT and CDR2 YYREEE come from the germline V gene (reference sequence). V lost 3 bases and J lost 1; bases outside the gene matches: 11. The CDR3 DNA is TGTGCCAGCAGCTCGCATTACGGGACTACGGGCACAGATACGCAGTATTTT. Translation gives CASSSHYGTTGTDTQYF. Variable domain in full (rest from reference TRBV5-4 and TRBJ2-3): ETGVTQSPTHLIKTRGQQVTLRCSSQSGHNTVSWYQQALGQGPQFIFQYYREEENGRGNFPPRFSGLQFPNYSSELNVNALELDDSALYLCASSSHYGTTGTDTQYFGPGTRLTVL.

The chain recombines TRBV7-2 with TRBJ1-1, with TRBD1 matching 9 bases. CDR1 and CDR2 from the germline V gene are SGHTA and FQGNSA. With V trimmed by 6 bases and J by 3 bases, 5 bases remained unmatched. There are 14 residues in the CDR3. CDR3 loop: CASRGQGSHTEAFF. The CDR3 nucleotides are TGTGCCAGCAGGGGACAGGGAAGTCACACTGAAGCTTTCTTT.